Listed below are T cell receptor beta chains from one sample, sequenced in a study of identical twins. TCRdb re-analysed the 5' RACE reads in MiXCR, keeping a single row per CDR3 protein. The repertoire includes 200,000 to 250,000 distinct CDR3 sequences, roughly a tenth of them detected once, and 9% to 10% sits in the top ten. Specimen: memory T cells sorted from blood. These receptors all come from a man aged 50 to 60 in good health. CDR3s include the opening cysteine and the closing phenylalanine or tryptophan. D genes are given only for firm matches. The listing skips clone size in some rows; elsewhere it reads once, few, many or a size class.

TRBV12-3/TRBV12-4,few,.,TRBJ1-5,CASSRDHNQPQHF,TGTGCCAGCAGCCGCGATCACAATCAGCCCCAGCATTTT
TRBV7-9,.,.,TRBJ2-1,CASSLGLIPANEQFF,TGTGCCAGCAGCTTAGGTTTGATACCAGCGAATGAGCAGTTCTTC
TRBV30,.,.,TRBJ1-2,CAGSFGFSYGYTF,TGTGCCGGTTCCTTCGGGTTTTCTTATGGCTACACCTTC
TRBV3-1,many,.,TRBJ2-5,CASSQDTSKETQYF,TGTGCCAGCAGCCAAGATACGAGTAAAGAGACCCAGTACTTC
TRBV18,few,.,TRBJ2-7,CASSPSVRSYEQYF,TGTGCCAGCTCACCCTCGGTCAGATCCTACGAGCAGTACTTC
TRBV6-1,once,.,TRBJ1-6,CASSQSSYNSPLHF,TGTGCCAGCAGTCAGAGCTCCTATAATTCACCCCTCCACTTT
TRBV5-1,.,.,TRBJ2-1,CASSVGGGYNEQFF,TGCGCCAGCAGCGTCGGCGGTGGTTACAATGAGCAGTTCTTC
TRBV3-1,few,.,TRBJ1-2,CASSQESGYTF,TGTGCCAGCAGCCAAGAGTCTGGCTACACCTTC
TRBV10-3,few,TRBD1,TRBJ1-1,CAIATGTYTEAFF,TGTGCCATCGCGACAGGGACCTACACTGAAGCTTTCTTT
TRBV3-1,many,TRBD1,TRBJ2-7,CASSPCKTGCEQYF,TGTGCCAGCAGCCCCTGTAAGACAGGGTGCGAGCAGTACTTC
TRBV2,few,.,TRBJ2-3,CASSGRFSSGHGGNTQYF,TGTGCCAGCAGTGGGCGTTTTTCAAGCGGGCATGGGGGTAATACGCAGTATTTT
TRBV2,many,TRBD2,TRBJ2-3,CASSASGGQIFTDTQYF,TGTGCCAGCAGTGCTAGCGGGGGGCAAATATTCACAGATACGCAGTATTTT
TRBV20-1,many,.,TRBJ2-5,CSPLGGQGQGTQYF,TGCAGTCCTCTGGGAGGACAAGGGCAAGGGACCCAGTACTTC
TRBV4-3,many,.,TRBJ2-2,CASSSGSGSGELFF,TGCGCCAGCAGCTCGGGGAGCGGATCTGGGGAGCTGTTTTTT
TRBV7-9,.,.,TRBJ1-1,CASSSLNTGFSEAFF,TGTGCCAGCAGCTCGTTAAATACAGGGTTTTCTGAAGCTTTCTTT
TRBV5-1,.,TRBD2,TRBJ2-7,CASRPDPSGPYEQYF,TGCGCCAGCAGACCCGATCCTAGCGGTCCCTACGAGCAGTACTTC
TRBV7-2,few,.,TRBJ1-2,CASSLEAPRGYTF,TGTGCCAGCAGCTTAGAGGCCCCGCGGGGCTACACCTTC
TRBV6-5,few,.,TRBJ1-2,CASSYQNGGAGGYTF,TGTGCCAGCAGTTACCAAAACGGGGGGGCTGGAGGCTACACCTTC
TRBV24-1,many,.,TRBJ2-1,CATSDFRQSSYNEQFF,TGTGCCACCAGTGATTTCCGGCAGAGCTCCTACAATGAGCAGTTCTTC
TRBV5-6,few,.,TRBJ2-5,CASSIGTIQETQYF,TGTGCCAGCAGCATCGGGACAATTCAAGAGACCCAGTACTTC
TRBV10-3,few,.,TRBJ2-3,CAISDFLDTQYF,TGTGCCATCAGTGATTTCCTAGATACGCAGTATTTT
TRBV28,few,.,TRBJ2-7,CASSLFGSSYEQYF,TGTGCCAGCAGTTTATTTGGGAGTTCCTACGAGCAGTACTTC
TRBV20-1,few,.,TRBJ1-1,CSEARQNEAFF,TGCAGTGAGGCAAGACAGAATGAAGCTTTCTTT